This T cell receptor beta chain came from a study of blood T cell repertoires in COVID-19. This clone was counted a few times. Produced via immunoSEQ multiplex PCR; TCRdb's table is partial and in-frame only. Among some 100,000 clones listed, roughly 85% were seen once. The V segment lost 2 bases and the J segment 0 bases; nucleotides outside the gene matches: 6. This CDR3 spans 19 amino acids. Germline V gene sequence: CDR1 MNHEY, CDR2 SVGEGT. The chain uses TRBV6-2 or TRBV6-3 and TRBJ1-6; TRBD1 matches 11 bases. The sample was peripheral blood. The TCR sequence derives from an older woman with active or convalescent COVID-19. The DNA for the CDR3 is TGTGCCAGCAGTTACCGGACAGGGGGCGAGAGCTCCTATAATTCACCCCTCCACTTT. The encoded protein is CASSYRTGGESSYNSPLHF.